The 9 T cell receptor beta chains below all came from one sample that was sequenced in a study of post-analysis software for immune sequencing data. Included in the TCR beta cDNA libraries were unique molecular identifiers. TCRdb ran MiXCR on the PCR reads and lists one entry per CDR3 protein. The table has around 500,000 distinct CDR3 sequences, 30% to 40% seen once. Their cognate antigens are unknown. Findings of the study overall: Patients used about five TRBV segments, including TRBV5-6, TRBV5-1 and TRBV20-1, more often than controls.

The sample consisted of blood. The source is a girl aged 2-17 years with multiple sclerosis.

This clonotype was observed a few times. The chain employs TRBV6-5 and TRBJ2-2; maybe TRBD2 (6 bases). The V gene lost 6 bases and the J gene lost 3 bases, with 17 bases spanning the gap. The germline CDR1 and CDR2 sequences are MNHEY and SVGAGI. There are 16 residues in the CDR3. CDR3 bases: TGTGCCAGCAGACGGGGGACCTTGTTATACACCGGGGAGCTGTTTTTT. Residues: CASRRGTLLYTGELFF.

V is TRBV15 and J is TRBJ2-7, with D possibly being TRBD2 (5 bases). Germline CDR1 reads LNHNV; CDR2 reads YYDKDF (reference sequence). This CDR3 is built from 15 residues. The germline V and J ends were trimmed by 0 bases and 4 bases, with 13 bases remaining between them. The CDR3 DNA reads TGTGCCACCAGCAGAGACCCGGGGAAGATGTACGAGCAGTACTTC. It translates to CATSRDPGKMYEQYF. Together with reference TRBV15 and TRBJ2-7, the CDR3 gives the full variable domain: DAMVIQNPRYQVTQFGKPVTLSCSQTLNHNVMYWYQQKSSQAPKLLFHYYDKDFNNEADTPDNFQSRRPNTSFCFLDIRSPGLGDTAMYLCATSRDPGKMYEQYFGPGTRLTVT.

This chain links TRBV5-6 with TRBJ2-7, with D possibly called TRBD1 or TRBD2 (5 bases each). The CDR3 runs to 16 residues. Trimming removed 1 base at V and 1 base at J, with 15 bases between. Germline CDR1 reads SGHDT; CDR2 reads YYEEEE. The CDR3 DNA sequence: TGTGCCAGCAGCTTGTTCGAGGGGTTCGAATCCTACGAGCAGTACTTC. It encodes CASSLFEGFESYEQYF. The variable domain in full, with the rest retrieved from reference TRBV5-6 and TRBJ2-7, is DAGVTQSPTHLIKTRGQQVTLRCSPKSGHDTVSWYQQALGQGPQFIFQYYEEEERQRGNFPDRFSGHQFPNYSSELNVNALLLGDSALYLCASSLFEGFESYEQYFGPGTRLTVT.

This clonotype has just a few counts. The chain is built from TRBV20-1 and TRBJ1-2; TRBD1 is a possible D gene (5 bases). CDR1 and CDR2 from the germline V gene are DFQATT and SNEGSKA (reference sequence). The CDR3 covers 15 residues. Trimming cost V 2 bases and J 8 bases, with 21 bases left between them. CDR3 sequence (DNA): TGCAGTGCTAGATGGATTGCAGGGCCAGGTGGGGGCTACACCTTC. Protein product: CSARWIAGPGGGYTF.

V is TRBV6-5 and J is TRBJ1-1; TRBD1 might be the D (6 bases). Trimming took 5 bases from V and 2 from J, leaving 18 bases between them. The CDR3 length is 16 residues. The germline CDR1 and CDR2 sequences are MNHEY and SVGAGI. The CDR3 loop reads CASSTDPRTANTEAFF. Written as DNA, the CDR3 is TGTGCCAGCAGTACTGACCCTCGGACAGCCAACACTGAAGCTTTCTTT.

This clonotype was seen many times. This chain joins TRBV4-1 and TRBJ1-2, with D perhaps TRBD1 (5 bases). This CDR3 has 14 amino acids. Trimming pared 1 base from V and 8 bases from J, leaving 14 bases between. CDR1 is MGHRA and CDR2 is YSYEKL in the germline V gene. The CDR3 bases are TGCGCCAGCAGCCAAGTGAGGAGGGGTCAAGGCTACACCTTC. It translates to CASSQVRRGQGYTF.

This sequence joins TRBV4-1 and TRBJ1-4; TRBD1 matches 8 bases. The CDR3 contains 14 residues. Germline trimming cut 6 bases from V and 5 bases from J; bases unmatched to any gene: 5. The germline V gene encodes CDR1 MGHRA and CDR2 YSYEKL. In DNA form, the CDR3 reads TGCGCCAGCAGTGGGGGACAGGAAAATGAAAAACTGTTTTTT. Amino acids: CASSGGQENEKLFF.

With respect to this clonotype: This sequence may be a read error, since a much larger clone differs from it by one base. The rearrangement links TRBV29-1 to TRBJ2-5; TRBD2 might be the D (5 bases). This CDR3 is built from 10 residues. V gave up 3 bases and J gave up 11 bases, with 10 bases separating them. Germline V gives CDR1 SQVTM, CDR2 ANQGSEA. CDR3 sequence (DNA): TGCAGCGTTGAGAGGGTTGAGCAGTACTTC. Amino acids: CSVERVEQYF.

The chain carries TRBV28 and TRBJ1-5; tentatively, D is TRBD1 (5 bases). CDR3 length: 13 residues. With 6 bases removed from V and 7 bases from J, the gap between germline ends came to 13 bases. Looked up from germline, CDR1 is MDHEN and CDR2 is SYDVKM. DNA of the CDR3: TGTGCCAGCAGGGGGGGGTCGGGACAGCCCCAGCATTTT. Its translation is CASRGGSGQPQHF.